This T cell receptor beta chain appears in the sequencing data of a study of blood T cell repertoires in COVID-19. All enrollees were about 18 to 90 years old and from approximately 24 US areas. All recovered Cohort 3 donors got two negative PCRs, got clearance, or saw symptom resolution. Trimming left V 0 bases short and J 4 bases short, with 16 bases between. There are 18 residues in the CDR3. Germline loops: CDR1 SGHTA, CDR2 FQGNSA. Libraries were prepared by immunoSEQ multiplex PCR; TCRdb keeps only in-frame clonotypes and omits some of them. The sample records tens of thousands of clones, about 85% being singletons.

The receptor was isolated from a woman between 45 and 60 years old who had recovered from COVID-19. The specimen was PBMCs or T cells enriched from blood (not recorded which). The chain employs TRBV7-2 and TRBJ1-6; D call uncertain. CDR3 residues: CASSLAPSFEVYNSPLHF. The CDR3 region has the DNA TGTGCCAGCAGCTTAGCCCCTTCCTTCGAGGTTTATAATTCACCCCTCCACTTT.